This T cell receptor beta chain was documented in a study of regulatory T cells in long-lasting Graves disease (dated by TCRdb to 2020 to 2023). For the wider study: Antithyroid drugs had been taken for less than 3 months by newly diagnosed Graves' disease patients. This study used TCR sequencing and RNA sequencing of peripheral blood to compare persistent Graves' disease patients against newly diagnosed Graves' disease patients. The study was conducted in China and was registered as a clinical trial. TCR sequencing covered some 13 persistent and about 20 newly diagnosed Graves' disease patients, approximately 33 samples in total.

Points the paper makes about the study in general: Sequencing and analysis were restricted to the TCR beta chain. The small sample size was acknowledged by the authors as a limitation that may reduce accuracy. Because the primary lesion, thyroid tissue, could not be accessed, the study looked at peripheral blood alone. Preferential use of TRBV28, TRBJ1-2 and TRBJ2-5 was observed in persistent disease, whereas TRBV20-1 and TRBJ2-1 were favored in newly diagnosed disease. Compared with newly diagnosed patients, patients with persistent Graves' disease had lower TCR Shannon entropy and fewer highly expanded clones, which suggests clonal expansion. Patients with persistent disease shared more public clonotypes (approximately 2,500) than newly diagnosed patients did (more than 900).

Concerning this clonotype itself: This receptor's antigen is unknown. No much larger clonotype is one base removed from it; base qualities were not supplied.

In light of the paper, this sample's time point label describes: newly diagnosed GD, antithyroid drugs for less than 3 months. For both TCR sequencing and RNA sequencing, RNA was extracted from PBMCs in TRIzol. The diagnosis of Graves' disease was made according to American Thyroid Association guidelines. Patients for the study were recruited at an endocrinology department in Xi'an, China. Each patient gave about 9.1 milliliters of peripheral blood, collected in an EDTA anticoagulant tube. Ficoll Paque Plus density gradient separation was used to isolate PBMCs, and no further T cell sorting was done. An Agilent 2100 Bioanalyzer and agarose gel were used to check RNA quality, and a NanoDrop 2000 was used to measure RNA concentration. Libraries were made using multiplex PCR. These reads were obtained on an Illumina HiSeq 4000. CDR3 regions were amplified by Arm-PCR with iRepertoire HTBI primers to construct TCR beta libraries. Before sequencing, the PCR products underwent gel purification. Per the authors' processing: Gene usage analysis of CDR3 amino acid clonotypes relied on the 55 to 80 TRBV and 14 TRBJ segments identified across samples. COPE and FqMerger were used to merge filtered high-quality paired reads into contigs. Contigs were aligned with BLAST to IMGT TRBV, TRBD and TRBJ reference genes, and CDR3 was defined per IMGT. Any clonotype with a frequency above 0.1% was counted as a highly expanded clone. Shannon entropy served as the measure of repertoire diversity, while the Gini coefficient captured V-J evenness. Public clonotypes were defined as clonotypes shared by more than one individual. TCRdb itself trimmed the public reads at Q25 with fastp, ran MiXCR and retained productive beta chains. Entries that share a CDR3 protein sequence are merged under the most common genes and DNA. The V and J calls here are based on TCRdb, not the publication. The sample table contains some 500,000 distinct CDR3 sequences; only one count was recorded for approximately 15% of them. The ten largest clones take up approximately 9.3% of the sample.

V is pared back by 0 bases and J by 4 bases, with 6 bases lying between the germline termini. Including cysteine and phenylalanine, the CDR3 has 13 amino acids. CDR3 DNA is the only sequence kept; it has 39 bases, read in frame from the first base. From the germline V gene (reference sequence), CDR1 is DFQATT and CDR2 is SNEGSKA. The same sample was also used in a study of T cells in Graves' hyperthyroidism and ophthalmopathy. As that second paper reports: Stable Graves' hyperthyroidism was defined as no progression to ophthalmopathy during 18 months of follow-up. Hyperthyroidism patients were aged 18 to 65 years and newly diagnosed, with disease duration of less than 2 months. Any patient with an uncontrolled infection, another autoimmune disease, pregnancy or lactation was excluded. Clinical symptoms, serum thyroxine and TRAb, thyroid ultrasound, and orbital computed tomography formed the basis for the diagnoses. The TCR CDR3 was subjected to a first round of RT-PCR using the HTBI primer set and the Qiagen OneStep RT-PCR kit. Most expanded thyroid clonotypes (frequency above 0.001) were also detected in blood, suggesting blood repertoires may reflect thyroid immune responses. A 13 V-J signature model separated ophthalmopathy from stable hyperthyroidism, with 87.88% sensitivity and about 81% specificity in cross-validation and 80%/75% in testing. In validation, the model predicted progression to ophthalmopathy with around 71% sensitivity and around 72% specificity, a median of around six months before onset. To identify distinguishing TCR V-J signatures, a discovery cohort of about 95 patients was used, comprising 40 to 45 with Graves' ophthalmopathy and about 59 with stable Graves' hyperthyroidism. Prospective prediction of ophthalmopathy was tested in an independent validation cohort of fewer than 20 hyperthyroidism patients and around 16 patients who later progressed to ophthalmopathy. For training and testing, the 100 or so patients in the discovery cohort were randomly divided in a 7:3 ratio. Thyroid tissue and blood T-cell repertoires from more than five Graves' hyperthyroidism patients were also compared in the study. After sampling, hyperthyroidism patients received methimazole starting at 30 mg daily, and ophthalmopathy patients received high-dose intravenous methylprednisolone. The libraries were constructed in a second round of multiplex PCR and then size-selected and purified. Libraries were sequenced paired-end with 100 bp reads on an Illumina HiSeq2000. SOAPnuke was used to process the raw data, throwing out any read that contained adapters or uncalled bases, had a mean Phred below 15, or lacked an exact constant-primer or identifier match. COPE v1.2.5 was used to merge high-quality paired reads, and clonotypes were defined as unique nucleotide sequences. Clonotypes were aligned to IMGT TRBV, TRBD and TRBJ reference segments using MiTCR v1.1. Analysis was restricted to V-J combinations with a frequency above 0.0001, which covered about 99% of repertoires. The TCS score was defined as F50 (clonal expansion) divided by E x V (chaos), with BLOSUM62-based TCRdist calculated between CDR3 peptides within each V-J. Welch's t-statistics and random forest reduced roughly 540 V-J features to 13, which were used in a naive Bayes classifier (R e1071). Sample size was not statistically predetermined, and blinding of investigators to group allocation was not performed. The paper reports TCR Vbeta CDR3 sequencing of approximately 140 peripheral blood samples: some 44 ophthalmopathy, about 75 hyperthyroidism and around 17 progressor patients.

This TCR derives from a man in his thirties or forties with Graves disease. Donor details come from another sample of the same person, matched by shared clones. The chain uses TRBV20-1 and TRBJ2-2; the D segment could be TRBD1, given 6 matching bases. Sequenced material: peripheral blood mononuclear cells (PBMCs), taken at new diagnosis, from a patient treated with antithyroid drugs. The DNA sequence follows: TGCAGTGCTAGAGAGGACAGCACCGGGGAGCTGTTTTTT. Its coded protein is CSAREDSTGELFF.